There are a few counts of the clone carrying this T cell receptor (beta chain). Antigen unknown. A universal primer site and UMIs were added as TCR cDNA was made by 5'RACE template switching. TCRdb redid the calling of the 5' RACE reads with MiXCR, one entry per CDR3 protein. The top ten hold 17% of the sample, which has some 600,000 distinct CDR3 sequences, around a sixth seen once. This entry belongs to a study of T cells after yellow fever vaccination. Study-level findings and limits: Abundant clonotypes from the bulk population could contaminate FACS-sorted repertoires. Clones from primary vaccination mostly reappeared after the booster (96% CD4, less than 90% CD8). Weaker overall, the secondary response nonetheless peaked faster (day 5 versus 15).

Germline CDR1 and CDR2: MDHEN and SYDVKM. The V end was cut by 5 bases, the J end by 0 bases, with 11 bases between. The length of the CDR3 is 14 residues. V and J are TRBV28 and TRBJ2-7, with D maybe TRBD1 (6 bases). Sequenced here: PBMCs, sampled 4 to 6 days after the first yellow fever vaccination. The TCR was taken from a man aged 18 to 29 who received the YFV17D yellow fever vaccine. The DNA for the CDR3 is TGTGCCAGCAGTCCGGCGGACAGCTCCTACGAGCAGTACGTC. Its translation is CASSPADSSYEQYV.